The sequence of this T cell receptor (beta chain) was determined in a study of cytomegalovirus exposure and HLA in healthy donors. Study-wide findings and caveats: On later analysis, the bulk of CMV-associated TCR beta chains appeared to be HLA-restricted.

The PCR ran on 60 Vbeta and 13 Jbeta primers. Libraries were prepared by immunoSEQ multiplex PCR; TCRdb keeps only in-frame clonotypes and omits some of them. Of approximately 240,000 clones listed, 70% to 85% are singletons. In regard to this clone: What it binds is unknown. Its ends do not fully match the called genes, so a read error is possible.

Germline loops: CDR1 SEHNR, CDR2 FQNEAQ (reference sequence). The CDR3 totals 11 residues. The chain employs TRBV7-9 and TRBJ2-1; perhaps TRBD2 as D (5 bases). The clonotype was recovered from a woman aged 40 to 55 in good health and CMV-seronegative. Sequences were obtained from PBMCs. CDR3 nucleotide sequence: TGTTCCAGCAGGAGGAGAAACGAGCAGTTCTTC. It codes for CSSRRRNEQFF.